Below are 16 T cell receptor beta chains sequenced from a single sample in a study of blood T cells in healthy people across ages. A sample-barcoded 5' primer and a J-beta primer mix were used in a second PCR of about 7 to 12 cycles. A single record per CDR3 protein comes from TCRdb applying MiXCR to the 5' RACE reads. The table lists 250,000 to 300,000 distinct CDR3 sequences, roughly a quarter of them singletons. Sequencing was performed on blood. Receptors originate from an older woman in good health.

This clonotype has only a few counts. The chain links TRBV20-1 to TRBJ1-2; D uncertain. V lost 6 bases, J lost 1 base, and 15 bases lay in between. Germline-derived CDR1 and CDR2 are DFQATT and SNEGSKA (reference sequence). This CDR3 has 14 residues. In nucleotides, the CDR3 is TGCAGTGCCCCCTCCCGACCGGATAACTATGGCTACACCTTC. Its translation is CSAPSRPDNYGYTF.

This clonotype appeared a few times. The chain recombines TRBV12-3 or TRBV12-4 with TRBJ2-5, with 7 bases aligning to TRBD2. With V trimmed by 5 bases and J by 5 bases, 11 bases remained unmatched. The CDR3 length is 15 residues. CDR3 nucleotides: TGTGCCAGCAGTCCCAGAGGCGGGAGTACGGAGACCCAGTACTTC. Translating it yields CASSPRGGSTETQYF.

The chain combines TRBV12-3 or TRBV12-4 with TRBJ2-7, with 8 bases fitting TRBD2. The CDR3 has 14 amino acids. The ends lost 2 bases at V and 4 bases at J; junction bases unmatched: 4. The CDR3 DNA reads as TGTGCCAGCAGTTTACGGGGGGGGCAATACGAGCAGTACTTC. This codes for CASSLRGGQYEQYF.

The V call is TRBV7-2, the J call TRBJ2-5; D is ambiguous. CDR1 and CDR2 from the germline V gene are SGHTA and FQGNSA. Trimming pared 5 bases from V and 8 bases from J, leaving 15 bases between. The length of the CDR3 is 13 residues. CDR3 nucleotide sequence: TGTGCCAGCAGCCGCCCACCCTCTAGAACCCAGTACTTC. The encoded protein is CASSRPPSRTQYF.

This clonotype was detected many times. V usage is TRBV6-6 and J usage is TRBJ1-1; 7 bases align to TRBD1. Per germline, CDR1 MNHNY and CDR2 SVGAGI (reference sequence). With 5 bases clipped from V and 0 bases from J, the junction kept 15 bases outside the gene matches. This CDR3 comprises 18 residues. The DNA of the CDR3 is TGTGCCAGCAGTCCCCAAAGACAGGGAGGGTCGATGAACACTGAAGCTTTCTTT. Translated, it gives CASSPQRQGGSMNTEAFF.

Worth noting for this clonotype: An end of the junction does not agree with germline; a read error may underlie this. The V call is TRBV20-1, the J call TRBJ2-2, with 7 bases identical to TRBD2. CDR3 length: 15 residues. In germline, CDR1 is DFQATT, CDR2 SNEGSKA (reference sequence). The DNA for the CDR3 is TGCAGTGCTAGAGAATGGCTAGCGGACACCGGGGAGCTGCTTTTT. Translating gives CSAREWLADTGELLF.

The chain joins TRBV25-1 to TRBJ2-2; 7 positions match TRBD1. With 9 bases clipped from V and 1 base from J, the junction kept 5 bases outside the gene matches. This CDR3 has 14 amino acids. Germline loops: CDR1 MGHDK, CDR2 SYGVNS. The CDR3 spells CASRDSWNTGELFF. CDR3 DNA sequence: TGTGCCAGTAGGGACAGCTGGAACACCGGGGAGCTGTTTTTT.

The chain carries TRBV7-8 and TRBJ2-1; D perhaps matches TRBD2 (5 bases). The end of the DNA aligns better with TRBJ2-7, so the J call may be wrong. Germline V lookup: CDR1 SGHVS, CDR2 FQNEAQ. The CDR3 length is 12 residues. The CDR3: CASRGSNYEQYF. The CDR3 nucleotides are TGTGCCAGCCGAGGGAGTAACTACGAGCAGTACTTC.

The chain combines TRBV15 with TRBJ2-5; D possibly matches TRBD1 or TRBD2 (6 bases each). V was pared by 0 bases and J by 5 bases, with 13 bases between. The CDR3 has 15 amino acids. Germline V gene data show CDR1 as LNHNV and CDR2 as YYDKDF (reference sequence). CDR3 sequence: CATSRDHGGRETQYF. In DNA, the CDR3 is TGTGCCACCAGCAGAGATCATGGGGGGCGCGAGACCCAGTACTTC. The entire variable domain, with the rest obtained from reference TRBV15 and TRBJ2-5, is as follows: DAMVIQNPRYQVTQFGKPVTLSCSQTLNHNVMYWYQQKSSQAPKLLFHYYDKDFNNEADTPDNFQSRRPNTSFCFLDIRSPGLGDTAMYLCATSRDHGGRETQYFGPGTRLLVL.

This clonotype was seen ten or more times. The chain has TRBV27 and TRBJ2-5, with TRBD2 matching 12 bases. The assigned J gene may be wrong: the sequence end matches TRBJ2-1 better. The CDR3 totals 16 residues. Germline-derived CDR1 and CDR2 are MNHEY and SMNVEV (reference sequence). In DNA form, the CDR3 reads TGTGCCAGCAGTCTGGGACTAGCGGGTCCCCAGGGTGAGCAGTTCTTC. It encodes CASSLGLAGPQGEQFF.

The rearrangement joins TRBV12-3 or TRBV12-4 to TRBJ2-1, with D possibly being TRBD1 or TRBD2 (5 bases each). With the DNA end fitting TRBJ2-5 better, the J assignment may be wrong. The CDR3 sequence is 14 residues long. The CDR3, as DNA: TGTGCCAGCAGTTTAAACTGGGGGAGTGAGACCCAGTACTTC. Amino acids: CASSLNWGSETQYF.

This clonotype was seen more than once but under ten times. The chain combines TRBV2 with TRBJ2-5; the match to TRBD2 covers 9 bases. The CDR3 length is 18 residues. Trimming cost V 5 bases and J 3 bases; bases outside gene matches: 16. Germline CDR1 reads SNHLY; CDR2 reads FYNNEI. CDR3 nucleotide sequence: TGTGCCAGCAGTCCAACCTTAGCGGGAGCGGGTGGTAAAGAGACCCAGTACTTC. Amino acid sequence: CASSPTLAGAGGKETQYF.

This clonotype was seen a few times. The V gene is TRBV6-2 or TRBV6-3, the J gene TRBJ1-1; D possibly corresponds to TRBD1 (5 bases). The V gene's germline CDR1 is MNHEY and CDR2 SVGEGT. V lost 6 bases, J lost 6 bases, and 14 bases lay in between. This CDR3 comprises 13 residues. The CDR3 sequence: CASSFRVRAEAFF. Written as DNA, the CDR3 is TGTGCCAGCAGCTTCAGGGTAAGGGCTGAAGCTTTCTTT.

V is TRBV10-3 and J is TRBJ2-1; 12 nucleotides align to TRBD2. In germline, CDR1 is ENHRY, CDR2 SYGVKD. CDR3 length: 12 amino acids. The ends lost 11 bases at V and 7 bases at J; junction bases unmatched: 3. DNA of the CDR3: TGTGCCTTAGGACTAGCGGGGAATGAGCAGTTCTTC. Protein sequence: CALGLAGNEQFF.

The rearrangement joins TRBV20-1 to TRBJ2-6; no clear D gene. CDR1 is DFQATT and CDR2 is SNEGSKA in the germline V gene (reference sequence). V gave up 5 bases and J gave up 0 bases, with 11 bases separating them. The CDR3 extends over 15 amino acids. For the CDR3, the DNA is TGCAGTGCTGGAGCCTTCCCCTCTGGGGCCAACGTCCTGACTTTC. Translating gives CSAGAFPSGANVLTF.

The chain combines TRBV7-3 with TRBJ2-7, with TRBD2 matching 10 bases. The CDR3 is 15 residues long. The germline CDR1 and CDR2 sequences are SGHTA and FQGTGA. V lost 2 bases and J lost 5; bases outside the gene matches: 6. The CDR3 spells CASSLASGRGDEQYF. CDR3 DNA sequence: TGTGCCAGCAGCTTAGCTAGCGGGAGAGGTGACGAGCAGTACTTC. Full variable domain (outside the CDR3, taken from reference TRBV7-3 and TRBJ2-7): GAGVSQTPSNKVTEKGKYVELRCDPISGHTALYWYRQSLGQGPEFLIYFQGTGAADDSGLPNDRFFAVRPEGSVSTLKIQRTERGDSAVYLCASSLASGRGDEQYFGPGTRLTVT.